Below are 15 T cell receptor beta chains sequenced from a single sample in a study of blood T cell repertoires in COVID-19. Profiled with immunoSEQ multiplex PCR; TCRdb holds only in-frame clones, not every one. In the table there are around 150,000 clones, approximately 86% of which are singletons. Sequencing used PBMCs or T cells enriched from blood (not recorded which). These receptors were taken from a middle-aged woman who had recovered from COVID-19.

A single count supports this clone. The chain has TRBV27 and TRBJ1-5; 7 positions match TRBD1. With V trimmed by 8 bases and J by 4 bases, 5 bases remained unmatched. This CDR3 has 13 amino acids. In germline, CDR1 is MNHEY, CDR2 SMNVEV (reference sequence). This CDR3 reads CASGDRINQPQHF. As DNA, the CDR3 is TGTGCCAGCGGGGACAGAATAAATCAGCCCCAGCATTTT.

The chain links TRBV5-1 to TRBJ2-2, with TRBD2 as a possible D gene (5 bases). CDR3 length: 12 residues. Germline assignment: CDR1 SGHRS and CDR2 YFSETQ. V shed 5 bases and J shed 5 bases, with 7 bases lying between them. In nucleotides, the CDR3 is TGCGCCAGCAGGAGGGAAACCGGGGAGCTGTTTTTT. Translated: CASRRETGELFF.

This chain links TRBV7-3 with TRBJ2-5; TRBD2 agrees at 10 bases. With V trimmed by 2 bases and J by 5 bases, 8 bases remained unmatched. The CDR3 extends over 16 amino acids. From germline, CDR1 is SGHTA and CDR2 FQGTGA. In DNA, the CDR3 is TGTGCCAGCAGCTTACGTCGTACTAGCGGGACTGAGACCCAGTACTTC. Its translation: CASSLRRTSGTETQYF.

CDR3 bases: TGTGCCAGCACACCGGGACAGGGTCACACCGGGGAGCTGTTTTTT. It encodes CASTPGQGHTGELFF. J is TRBJ2-2 and V is TRBV25-1; TRBD1 aligns across 9 bases. In germline, CDR1 is MGHDK, CDR2 SYGVNS. With V trimmed by 7 bases and J by 3 bases, 6 bases remained unmatched. This CDR3 is 15 amino acids long.

The chain employs TRBV3-1 (or the pseudogene TRBV3-2) and TRBJ2-3; possible D gene TRBD1, 5 bases. CDR1 and CDR2 (germline): LGHDT, YNNKEL (reference sequence). This CDR3 is built from 14 residues. Trimming shortened V by 1 base and J by 6 bases, and 11 bases separated the two germline ends. The DNA of the CDR3 is TGTGCCAGCAGCCAAGGGGGCGGTTCCGATACGCAGTATTTT. Translated: CASSQGGGSDTQYF.

The chain is built from TRBV3-1 (or the pseudogene TRBV3-2) and TRBJ1-5; weak D call: TRBD1 (5 bases). Germline CDR1 is LGHDT and CDR2 is YNNKEL (reference sequence). This CDR3 comprises 13 residues. Trimming removed 3 bases from V and 8 bases from J, with 11 bases in between. The CDR3 DNA reads as TGTGCCAGCAGCCATAACGGGGGGGAGCCCCAGCATTTT. It yields the protein CASSHNGGEPQHF.

The J gene is TRBJ1-5, the V gene TRBV12-3 or TRBV12-4, with 7 bases fitting TRBD1. The CDR3 runs 13 residues. J gave up 5 bases and V 5 bases, and 3 bases lay outside the gene matches. The DNA of the CDR3 is TGTGCCAGCAGTCCCGGACAGGATCAGCCCCAGCATTTT. Protein product: CASSPGQDQPQHF.

The rearrangement uses TRBV30 and TRBJ1-1, with D perhaps matching TRBD1 (6 bases). The V and J ends lost 3 bases and 1 base respectively, with 9 bases between them. The CDR3 covers 13 residues. Germline V gives CDR1 GTSNPN, CDR2 SVGIG (reference sequence). CDR3 residues: CAWSGTPNTEAFF. In DNA form, the CDR3 reads TGTGCCTGGAGCGGGACACCGAACACTGAAGCTTTCTTT. The variable domain in full, with the rest retrieved from reference TRBV30 and TRBJ1-1, is SQTIHQWPATLVQPVGSPLSLECTVEGTSNPNLYWYRQAAGRGLQLLFYSVGIGQISSEVPQNLSASRPQDRQFILSSKKLLLSDSGFYLCAWSGTPNTEAFFGQGTRLTVV.

This clone was seen a single time. The V gene is TRBV9, the J gene TRBJ1-2; D perhaps matches TRBD1 (6 bases). The V and J ends lost 0 bases and 2 bases respectively, with 14 bases between them. The CDR3 loop spans 16 amino acids. Germline CDR1 reads SGDLS; CDR2 reads YYNGEE. CDR3 sequence reads: CASSVDGGATNYGYTF. The CDR3, as DNA: TGTGCCAGCAGCGTAGATGGGGGGGCGACGAACTATGGCTACACCTTC.

This clone came up once. The V call is TRBV19, the J call TRBJ2-7; 12 nucleotides agree with TRBD1. Germline CDR1 reads LNHDA; CDR2 reads SQIVND (reference sequence). V lost 10 bases and J lost 4; bases outside the gene matches: 5. The CDR3 extends over 13 amino acids. The DNA for the CDR3 is TGTGCCACCCAGGGACAGGGGGCGTACGAGCAGTACTTC. It yields the protein CATQGQGAYEQYF. Variable domain in full (rest from reference TRBV19 and TRBJ2-7): DGGITQSPKYLFRKEGQNVTLSCEQNLNHDAMYWYRQDPGQGLRLIYYSQIVNDFQKGDIAEGYSVSREKKESFPLTVTSAQKNPTAFYLCATQGQGAYEQYFGPGTRLTVT.

In nucleotides, the CDR3 is TGTGCCAGCAGCCTGGACAGGAACACTGAAGCTTTCTTT. It encodes CASSLDRNTEAFF. The V and J genes are TRBV27 and TRBJ1-1; TRBD1 is a possible D gene (6 bases). The CDR3 contains 13 residues. Germline V gene lookup returns CDR1 MNHEY and CDR2 SMNVEV (reference sequence). Trimming removed 6 bases at V and 1 base at J, with 9 bases between.

The chain carries TRBV18 and TRBJ1-2; TRBD1 agrees at 8 bases. V lost 5 bases, J lost 4 bases, and 6 bases stayed unmatched. Germline V gene sequence: CDR1 KGHSH, CDR2 LQKENI. This CDR3 spans 14 amino acids. The CDR3 spells CASSGTGTGYGYTF. DNA of the CDR3: TGTGCCAGCTCAGGAACCGGGACAGGCTATGGCTACACCTTC.

The V and J genes are TRBV5-1 and TRBJ1-1; no clear D. This CDR3 has 18 residues. Per germline, CDR1 SGHRS and CDR2 YFSETQ. V was shortened by 3 bases and J by 3 bases, with 24 bases between the two germline ends. The CDR3 bases are TGCGCCAGCAGCTCCTCCGGGGAGCCGCACTTAGAGGACACTGAAGCTTTCTTT. Translated: CASSSSGEPHLEDTEAFF.

J is TRBJ1-5 and V is TRBV19, with TRBD1 as a possible D gene (5 bases). The germline V gene encodes CDR1 LNHDA and CDR2 SQIVND (reference sequence). Trimming pared 5 bases from V and 2 bases from J, leaving 16 bases between. This CDR3 is built from 16 residues. The CDR3 DNA is TGTGCCAGTAGTGTAACATCCAAGACAGGCAATCAGCCCCAGCATTTT. Amino acids: CASSVTSKTGNQPQHF.

The chain combines TRBV15 with TRBJ1-2; 11 bases line up with TRBD1. Germline values: CDR1 LNHNV, CDR2 YYDKDF (reference sequence). Unmatched junction bases numbered 6, after V lost 3 bases and J lost 6 bases. The length of the CDR3 is 15 residues. The CDR3 reads CATSRLGDRGDGYTF. The CDR3, as DNA: TGTGCCACCAGCAGGTTGGGGGACAGGGGGGATGGCTACACCTTC.